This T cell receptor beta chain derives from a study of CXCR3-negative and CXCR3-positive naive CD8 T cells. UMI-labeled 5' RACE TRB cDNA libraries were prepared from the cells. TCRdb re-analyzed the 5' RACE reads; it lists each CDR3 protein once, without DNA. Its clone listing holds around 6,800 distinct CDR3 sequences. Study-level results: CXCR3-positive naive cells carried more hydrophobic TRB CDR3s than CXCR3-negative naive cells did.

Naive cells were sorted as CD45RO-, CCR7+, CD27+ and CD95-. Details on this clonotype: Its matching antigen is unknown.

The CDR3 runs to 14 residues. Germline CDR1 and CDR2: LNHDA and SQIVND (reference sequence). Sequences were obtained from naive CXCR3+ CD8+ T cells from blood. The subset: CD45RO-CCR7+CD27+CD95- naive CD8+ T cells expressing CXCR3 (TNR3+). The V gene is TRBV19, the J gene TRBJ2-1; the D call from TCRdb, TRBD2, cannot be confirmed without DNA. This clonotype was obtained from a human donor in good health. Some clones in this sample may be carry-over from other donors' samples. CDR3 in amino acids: CASSPSGSYNEQFF.